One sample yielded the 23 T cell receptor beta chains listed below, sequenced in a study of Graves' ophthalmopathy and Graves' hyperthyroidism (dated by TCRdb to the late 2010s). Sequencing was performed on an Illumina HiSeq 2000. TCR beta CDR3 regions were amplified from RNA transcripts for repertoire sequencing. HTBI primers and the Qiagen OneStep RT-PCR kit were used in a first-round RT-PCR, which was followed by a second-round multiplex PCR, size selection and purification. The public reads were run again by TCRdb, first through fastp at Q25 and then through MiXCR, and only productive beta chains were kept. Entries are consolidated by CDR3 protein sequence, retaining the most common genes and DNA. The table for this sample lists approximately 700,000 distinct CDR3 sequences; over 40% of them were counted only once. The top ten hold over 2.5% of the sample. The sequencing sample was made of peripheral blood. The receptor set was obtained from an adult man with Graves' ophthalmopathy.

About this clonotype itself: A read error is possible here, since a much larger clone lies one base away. The CDR3 spells CASSLGSFGDEQYF. The CDR3 coding sequence is TGCGCCAGCAGCTTAGGGTCCTTCGGGGACGAGCAGTACTTC. The genes are TRBV5-1 and TRBJ2-7; possibly TRBD2 for D (5 bases). Germline V gene lookup returns CDR1 SGHRS and CDR2 YFSETQ. V was clipped by 2 bases and J by 5 bases, with 14 bases between them. The CDR3 consists of 14 residues.

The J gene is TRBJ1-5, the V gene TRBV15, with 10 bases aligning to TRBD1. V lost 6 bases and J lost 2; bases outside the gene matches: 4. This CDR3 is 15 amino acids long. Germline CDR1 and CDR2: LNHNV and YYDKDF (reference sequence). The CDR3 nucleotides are TGTGCCACCAGGACCGGGACAGGGGGCAATCAGCCCCAGCATTTT. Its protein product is CATRTGTGGNQPQHF.

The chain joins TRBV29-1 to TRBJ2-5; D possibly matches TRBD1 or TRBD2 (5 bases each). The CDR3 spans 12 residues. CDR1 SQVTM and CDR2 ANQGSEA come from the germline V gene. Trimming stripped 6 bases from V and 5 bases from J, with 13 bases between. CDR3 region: CSVGAGDETQYF. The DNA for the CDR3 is TGCAGCGTAGGGGCCGGGGACGAGACCCAGTACTTC.

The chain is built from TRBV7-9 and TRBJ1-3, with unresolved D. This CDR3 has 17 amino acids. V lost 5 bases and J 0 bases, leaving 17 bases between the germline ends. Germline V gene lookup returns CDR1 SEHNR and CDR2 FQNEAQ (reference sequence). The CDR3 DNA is TGTGCCAGCAGCCCCACGATCACGGACCTCTCTGGAAACACCATATATTTT. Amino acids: CASSPTITDLSGNTIYF. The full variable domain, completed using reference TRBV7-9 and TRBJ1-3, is DTGVSQNPRHKITKRGQNVTFRCDPISEHNRLYWYRQTLGQGPEFLTYFQNEAQLEKSRLLSDRFSAERPKGSFSTLEIQRTEQGDSAMYLCASSPTITDLSGNTIYFGEGSWLTVV.

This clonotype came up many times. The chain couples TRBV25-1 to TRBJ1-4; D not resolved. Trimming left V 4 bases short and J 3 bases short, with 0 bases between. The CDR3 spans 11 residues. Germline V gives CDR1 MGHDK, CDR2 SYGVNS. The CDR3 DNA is TGTGCCAGCAGTGCTAATGAAAAACTGTTTTTT. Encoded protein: CASSANEKLFF.

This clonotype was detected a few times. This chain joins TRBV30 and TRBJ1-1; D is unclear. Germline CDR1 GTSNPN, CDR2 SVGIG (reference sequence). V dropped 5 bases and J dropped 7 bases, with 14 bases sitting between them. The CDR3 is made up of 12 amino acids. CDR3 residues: CAWGTAGFEAFF. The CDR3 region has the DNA TGTGCCTGGGGTACGGCCGGCTTTGAAGCTTTCTTT.

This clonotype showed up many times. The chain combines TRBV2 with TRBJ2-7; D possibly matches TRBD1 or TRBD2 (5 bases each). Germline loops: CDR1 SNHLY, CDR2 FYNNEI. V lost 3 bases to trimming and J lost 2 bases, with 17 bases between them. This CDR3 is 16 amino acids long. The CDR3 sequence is CASSDRQRQVPYEQYF. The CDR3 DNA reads TGTGCCAGCAGTGATAGACAGCGGCAGGTCCCCTACGAGCAGTACTTC.

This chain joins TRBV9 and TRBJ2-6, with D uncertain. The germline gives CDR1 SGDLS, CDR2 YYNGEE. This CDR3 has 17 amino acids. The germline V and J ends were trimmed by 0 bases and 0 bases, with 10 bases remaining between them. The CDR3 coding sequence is TGTGCCAGCAGCGTAGGCCTGGAGCTCTCTGGGGCCAACGTCCTGACTTTC. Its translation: CASSVGLELSGANVLTF.

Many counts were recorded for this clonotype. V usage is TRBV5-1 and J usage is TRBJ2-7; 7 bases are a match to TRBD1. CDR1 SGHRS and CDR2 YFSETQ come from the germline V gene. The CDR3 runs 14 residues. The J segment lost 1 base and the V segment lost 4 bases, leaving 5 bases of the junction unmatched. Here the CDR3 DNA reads TGCGCCAGCAGCAACCCACAGGGGTCCTACGAGCAGTACTTC. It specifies CASSNPQGSYEQYF.

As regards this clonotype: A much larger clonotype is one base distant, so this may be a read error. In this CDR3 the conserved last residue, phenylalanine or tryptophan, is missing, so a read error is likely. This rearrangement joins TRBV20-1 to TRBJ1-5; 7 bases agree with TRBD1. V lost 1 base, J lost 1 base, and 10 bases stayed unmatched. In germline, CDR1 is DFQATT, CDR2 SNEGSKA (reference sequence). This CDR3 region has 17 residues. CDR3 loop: CSARVHDRVASNQPQHL. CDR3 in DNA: TGCAGTGCTAGAGTTCACGACAGGGTTGCGAGCAATCAGCCCCAGCATCTT.

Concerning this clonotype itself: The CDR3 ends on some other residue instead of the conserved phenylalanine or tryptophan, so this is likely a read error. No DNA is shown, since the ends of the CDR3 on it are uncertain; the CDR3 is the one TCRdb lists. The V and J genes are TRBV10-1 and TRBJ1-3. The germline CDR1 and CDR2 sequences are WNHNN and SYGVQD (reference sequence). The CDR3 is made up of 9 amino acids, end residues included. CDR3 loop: CASSKTGLA.

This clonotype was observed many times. CDR3 sequence reads: CASSLVLAGGPRETQYF. The DNA for the CDR3 is TGTGCCAGCAGCTTAGTCCTAGCGGGAGGGCCCCGAGAGACCCAGTACTTC. This rearrangement joins TRBV7-9 to TRBJ2-5; TRBD2 agrees at 12 bases. The germline V gene has CDR1 SEHNR and CDR2 FQNEAQ (reference sequence). V shed 1 base and J 4 bases; nucleotides not matched to a gene: 7. This CDR3 is built from 17 residues. Looking up the rest from reference TRBV7-9 and TRBJ2-5 gives the full variable domain: DTGVSQNPRHKITKRGQNVTFRCDPISEHNRLYWYRQTLGQGPEFLTYFQNEAQLEKSRLLSDRFSAERPKGSFSTLEIQRTEQGDSAMYLCASSLVLAGGPRETQYFGPGTRLLVL.

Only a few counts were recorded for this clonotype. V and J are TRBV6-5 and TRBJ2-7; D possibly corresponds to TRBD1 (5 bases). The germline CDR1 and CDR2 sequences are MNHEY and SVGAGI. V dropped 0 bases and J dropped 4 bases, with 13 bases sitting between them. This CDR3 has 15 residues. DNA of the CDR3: TGTGCCAGCAGTTACTCGGCAGGGTCCCCGTACGAGCAGTACTTC. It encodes CASSYSAGSPYEQYF.

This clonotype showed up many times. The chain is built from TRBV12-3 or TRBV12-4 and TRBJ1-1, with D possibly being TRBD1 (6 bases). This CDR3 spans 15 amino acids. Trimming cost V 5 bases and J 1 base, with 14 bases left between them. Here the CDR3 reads CASSQRGHPNTEAFF. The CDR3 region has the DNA TGTGCCAGCAGTCAGAGGGGACATCCGAACACTGAAGCTTTCTTT.

The CDR3 region is CASSQDPAFGYGYTF. The CDR3 bases are TGCGCCAGCAGCCAAGACCCAGCGTTCGGCTATGGCTACACCTTC. J is TRBJ1-2 and V is TRBV5-1, with unresolved D. CDR3 length: 15 amino acids. V lost 4 bases to trimming and J lost 4 bases, with 17 bases between them. The V gene's germline CDR1 is SGHRS and CDR2 YFSETQ.

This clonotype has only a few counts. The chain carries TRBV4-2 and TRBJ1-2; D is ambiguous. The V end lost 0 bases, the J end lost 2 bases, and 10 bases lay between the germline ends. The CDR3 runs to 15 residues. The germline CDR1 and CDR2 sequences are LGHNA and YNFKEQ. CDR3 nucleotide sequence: TGTGCCAGCAGCCAAGATCAGAGGGAAAACTATGGCTACACCTTC. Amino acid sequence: CASSQDQRENYGYTF.

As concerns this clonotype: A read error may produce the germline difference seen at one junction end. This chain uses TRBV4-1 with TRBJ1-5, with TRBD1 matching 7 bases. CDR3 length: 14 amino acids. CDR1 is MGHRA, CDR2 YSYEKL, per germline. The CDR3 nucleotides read TGTGCCAGCAACCCAGGGGGGGGTGATCAGCCCCAGCATTTT. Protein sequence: CASNPGGGDQPQHF.

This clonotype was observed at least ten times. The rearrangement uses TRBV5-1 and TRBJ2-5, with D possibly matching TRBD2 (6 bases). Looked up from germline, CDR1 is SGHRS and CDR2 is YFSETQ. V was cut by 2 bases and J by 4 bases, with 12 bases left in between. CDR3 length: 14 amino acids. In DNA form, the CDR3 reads TGCGCCAGCAGCTTCGGGGACTCGGGAGAGACCCAGTACTTC. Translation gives CASSFGDSGETQYF. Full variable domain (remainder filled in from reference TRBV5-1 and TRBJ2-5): KAGVTQTPRYLIKTRGQQVTLSCSPISGHRSVSWYQQTPGQGLQFLFEYFSETQRNKGNFPGRFSGRQFSNSRSEMNVSTLELGDSALYLCASSFGDSGETQYFGPGTRLLVL.

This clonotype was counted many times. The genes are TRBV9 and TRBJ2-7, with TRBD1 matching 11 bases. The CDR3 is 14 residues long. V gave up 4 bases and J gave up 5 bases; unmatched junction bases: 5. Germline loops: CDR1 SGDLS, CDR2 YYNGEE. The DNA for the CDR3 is TGTGCCAGCAGCTCCGGACAGGGGGCCGACGAGCAGTACTTC. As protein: CASSSGQGADEQYF.

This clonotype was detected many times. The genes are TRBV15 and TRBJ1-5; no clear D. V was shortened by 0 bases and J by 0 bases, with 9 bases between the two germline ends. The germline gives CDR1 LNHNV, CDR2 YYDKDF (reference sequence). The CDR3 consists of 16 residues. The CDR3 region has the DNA TGTGCCACCAGCAGAGATCTCGGGGATAGCAATCAGCCCCAGCATTTT. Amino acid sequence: CATSRDLGDSNQPQHF.

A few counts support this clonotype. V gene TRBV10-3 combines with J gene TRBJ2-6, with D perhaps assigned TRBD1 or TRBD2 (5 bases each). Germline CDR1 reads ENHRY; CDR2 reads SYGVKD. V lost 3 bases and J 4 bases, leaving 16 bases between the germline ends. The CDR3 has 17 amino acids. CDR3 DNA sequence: TGTGCCATCAGTGACGGGGCCCTAGAACCCGGGGCCAACGTCCTGACTTTC. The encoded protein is CAISDGALEPGANVLTF.

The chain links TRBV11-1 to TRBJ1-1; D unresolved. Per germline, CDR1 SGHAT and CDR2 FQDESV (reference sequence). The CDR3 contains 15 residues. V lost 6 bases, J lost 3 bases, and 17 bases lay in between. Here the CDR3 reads CASSASGPPDTEAFF. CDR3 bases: TGTGCCAGCAGTGCTAGTGGACCCCCGGACACTGAAGCTTTCTTT.

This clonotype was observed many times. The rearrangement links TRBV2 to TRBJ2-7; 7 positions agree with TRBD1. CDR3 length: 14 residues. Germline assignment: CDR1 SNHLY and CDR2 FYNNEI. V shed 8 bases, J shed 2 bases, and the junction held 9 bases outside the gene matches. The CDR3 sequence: CASGYRGSTYEQYF. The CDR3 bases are TGTGCCAGCGGATACAGGGGATCTACCTACGAGCAGTACTTC.